This T cell receptor beta chain stems from a study of sequential checkpoint blockade in melanoma. Study-level background: Both treatment sequences were followed by maintenance nivolumab.

Regarding treatment: randomized to nivolumab then ipilimumab (arm A) or the reverse (arm B). Sorted cells were live CD3+CD8+, lacking CD19 and CD56, from PBMCs. TCRdb keeps only in-frame clones here, not all; method: immunoSEQ multiplex PCR. Among about 11,000 clones, more than 60% were seen once, and the ten largest hold 10%. This CDR3 is 18 amino acids long. V lost 6 bases and J lost 0; bases outside the gene matches: 11. Germline CDR1 SNHLY, CDR2 FYNNEI. The sequencing here drew on CD8+ T cells sorted from blood (inferred from file names), taken from a patient given nivolumab and ipilimumab in sequence. The sequence was collected from a human donor with melanoma. This chain uses TRBV2 with TRBJ2-1; 10 bases are a match to TRBD1. CDR3 residues: CASSPGQGPLSSYNEQFF. The CDR3 DNA reads as TGTGCCAGCAGCCCGGGACAGGGGCCCTTAAGCTCCTACAATGAGCAGTTCTTC.